These 14 T cell receptor beta chains share one sample of origin, sequenced in a study of spatial heterogeneity in lung cancer. TCRdb analysed the 5' RACE reads with MiXCR anew, one entry per CDR3 protein. The table records 60,000 to 90,000 distinct CDR3 sequences, under 8.5% of them present only once. Time point given: sample taken at primary tumor resection. Sequences were derived from PBMCs, sampled at surgery. The receptors were gathered from a male donor with early-stage non-small cell lung cancer.

This clonotype was picked up a small number of times. The chain is built from TRBV15 and TRBJ1-5; D gene unclear. Trimming took 0 bases from V and 1 from J, leaving 7 bases between them. CDR3 length: 15 amino acids. CDR1 and CDR2 (germline): LNHNV, YYDKDF (reference sequence). The CDR3 spells CATSRDRTSNQPQHF. The CDR3 DNA reads as TGTGCCACCAGCAGAGACAGAACCAGCAATCAGCCCCAGCATTTT.

This clonotype appeared many times. The chain combines TRBV6-6 with TRBJ2-3; D is possibly TRBD1 or TRBD2 (5 bases each). From germline, CDR1 is MNHNY and CDR2 SVGAGI (reference sequence). The V end lost 2 bases, the J end lost 0 bases, and 15 bases lay between the germline ends. The CDR3 is made up of 17 amino acids. CDR3 loop: CASSYPGLGESTDTQYF. CDR3 DNA: TGTGCCAGCAGTTACCCAGGGTTGGGGGAAAGCACAGATACGCAGTATTTT.

This sequence joins TRBV10-3 and TRBJ2-1; D unresolved. Trimming removed 6 bases at V and 5 bases at J, with 5 bases between. Germline CDR1 reads ENHRY; CDR2 reads SYGVKD. CDR3 size: 11 residues. The CDR3 loop reads CAISGNNEQFF. The DNA of the CDR3 is TGTGCCATCAGCGGAAACAATGAGCAGTTCTTC.

The J gene is TRBJ1-3, the V gene TRBV6-6, with TRBD1 matching over 9 bases. Germline loops: CDR1 MNHNY, CDR2 SVGAGI (reference sequence). The CDR3 runs 14 residues. V lost 7 bases to trimming and J lost 6 bases; unmatched junction nucleotides: 7. This CDR3 is CASTRTGVENTIYF. DNA of the CDR3: TGTGCCAGCACTAGGACAGGGGTGGAAAACACCATATATTTT.

This clonotype was detected ten times or more. The rearrangement links TRBV5-1 to TRBJ2-2; D is tentatively TRBD1 or TRBD2 (5 bases each). The CDR3 spans 15 residues. V lost 0 bases to trimming and J lost 3 bases, with 9 bases between them. CDR1 is SGHRS, CDR2 YFSETQ, per germline. In nucleotides, the CDR3 is TGCGCCAGCAGCTTGGTTATGGGGGACACCGGGGAGCTGTTTTTT. Amino acid sequence: CASSLVMGDTGELFF.

The rearrangement links TRBV18 to TRBJ1-1; D is undetermined. The germline gives CDR1 KGHSH, CDR2 LQKENI. V dropped 0 bases and J dropped 4 bases, with 15 bases sitting between them. CDR3 length: 16 residues. CDR3 DNA sequence: TGTGCCAGCTCACCACCCAGCGGCATCCGGGGCACTGAAGCTTTCTTT. It encodes CASSPPSGIRGTEAFF.

The chain links TRBV6-1 to TRBJ2-1; no clear D gene. The CDR3 contains 11 residues. The germline V gene has CDR1 MNHNS and CDR2 SASEGT. Between the trimmed V and J ends, which lost 2 bases and 7 bases, there was a span of 3 bases. For the CDR3, the DNA is TGTGCCAGCAGTGAAATAAATGAGCAGTTCTTC. Translating it yields CASSEINEQFF.

At least ten counts were recorded for this clonotype. The chain combines TRBV10-3 with TRBJ1-1, with 8 bases fitting TRBD1. CDR3 length equals 17 residues. With 2 bases clipped from V and 4 bases from J, the junction kept 12 bases outside the gene matches. Germline V lookup: CDR1 ENHRY, CDR2 SYGVKD. The CDR3 loop is CAISESPYRGAGTEAFF. DNA of the CDR3: TGTGCCATCAGTGAGAGCCCTTACAGGGGGGCGGGCACTGAAGCTTTCTTT.

This clonotype was counted at least ten times. The chain uses TRBV5-1 and TRBJ1-5; D is possibly TRBD1 (5 bases). CDR1 is SGHRS, CDR2 YFSETQ, per germline. Trimming removed 2 bases from V and 0 bases from J, with 9 bases in between. The CDR3 covers 15 residues. The CDR3 protein is CASSFGTNSNQPQHF. The CDR3 coding sequence is TGCGCCAGCAGCTTTGGGACCAATAGCAATCAGCCCCAGCATTTT.

This clonotype was seen at least ten times. This chain uses TRBV9 with TRBJ2-3; 11 bases match TRBD2. The V gene end was trimmed by 3 bases and the J gene end by 2 bases; junction bases not matched to a gene: 5. This CDR3 is built from 16 residues. Germline CDR1 SGDLS, CDR2 YYNGEE. In nucleotides, the CDR3 is TGTGCCAGCAGCGGGGGGACTAGCGGCCTCACAGATACGCAGTATTTT. As protein: CASSGGTSGLTDTQYF.

This clonotype was counted a single time. The chain recombines TRBV2 with TRBJ2-1, with TRBD2 matching over 7 bases. After removal of 10 bases from V and 0 bases from J, the junction contained 6 bases not matched to a gene. The CDR3 is made up of 14 amino acids. Germline-derived CDR1 and CDR2 are SNHLY and FYNNEI. The chain's CDR3 is CATLLADSYNEQFF. For the CDR3, the DNA is TGTGCCACCCTTCTAGCGGACTCCTACAATGAGCAGTTCTTC.

The table lists this clonotype with many counts. This chain uses TRBV18 with TRBJ1-2; 10 bases map to TRBD1. With 3 bases clipped from V and 6 bases from J, the junction kept 10 bases outside the gene matches. The CDR3 totals 16 residues. Germline values: CDR1 KGHSH, CDR2 LQKENI. The CDR3 sequence: CASSPTRLDRGHGYTF. CDR3 sequence (DNA): TGTGCCAGCTCACCTACTCGTCTTGACAGGGGGCATGGCTACACCTTC.

This clonotype was recorded at least ten times. This chain uses TRBV27 with TRBJ1-1, with D unclear. The CDR3 is 17 amino acids. The V gene lost 1 base and the J gene lost 0 bases, with 15 bases spanning the gap. CDR1 and CDR2 from the germline V gene are MNHEY and SMNVEV (reference sequence). CDR3 sequence reads: CASSLLARGGLNTEAFF. As DNA, the CDR3 is TGTGCCAGCAGTTTATTGGCCCGGGGAGGCTTGAACACTGAAGCTTTCTTT.

This clonotype was observed at least ten times. The genes are TRBV19 and TRBJ2-7; TRBD2 matches at 10 bases. V lost 5 bases and J lost 3; bases outside the gene matches: 4. The V gene's germline CDR1 is LNHDA and CDR2 SQIVND (reference sequence). The CDR3 covers 14 residues. The CDR3 spells CASSGAGGYYEQYF. In DNA form, the CDR3 reads TGTGCCAGTAGTGGAGCGGGAGGGTACTACGAGCAGTACTTC.